Shown below are 11 T cell receptor beta chains from a single sample sequenced in a study of blood T cells in healthy people across ages. A second PCR of 7 to 11 cycles used a sample-barcoded 5' primer and a J-beta primer mix. One entry per CDR3 protein results from TCRdb running MiXCR on the 5' RACE reads. The sample comprises some 790,000 distinct CDR3 sequences, more than 25% of which are singletons, and 15% to 20% rests with the top ten. Sequenced input: blood. These receptors originate from a woman older than 75 in good health.

The chain uses TRBV3-1 and TRBJ2-5, with 10 positions matching TRBD1. This CDR3 spans 18 amino acids. V lost 1 base to trimming and J lost 11 bases; unmatched junction nucleotides: 19. CDR1 and CDR2 (germline): LGHDT, YNNKEL (reference sequence). The CDR3 loop reads CASSQATPGQGYYNEQYF. For the CDR3, the DNA is TGTGCCAGCAGCCAAGCTACACCGGGACAGGGGTACTACAATGAGCAGTACTTC.

This clonotype has ten or more counts. This sequence joins TRBV5-1 and TRBJ2-6; 7 bases fit TRBD2. The CDR3 has 15 amino acids. The germline V gene encodes CDR1 SGHRS and CDR2 YFSETQ. Germline trimming cut 6 bases from V and 2 bases from J; bases unmatched to any gene: 5. This chain's CDR3 is CASTLGGAGANVLTF. CDR3 sequence (DNA): TGCGCCAGCACCCTGGGGGGGGCTGGGGCCAACGTCCTGACTTTC.

The chain uses TRBV5-6 and TRBJ2-1; 9 positions agree with TRBD2. CDR3 size: 14 residues. Germline CDR1 and CDR2: SGHDT and YYEEEE. Trimming removed 3 bases from V and 15 bases from J; junction bases left unmatched: 13. This CDR3 reads CASSWEAGGGRWFF. DNA of the CDR3: TGTGCCAGCAGCTGGGAAGCGGGGGGCGGGAGATGGTTCTTC.

Points on this clonotype: A much more abundant neighbour one base away suggests this may be a read error. The chain combines TRBV6-5 with TRBJ1-4; 7 bases are a match to TRBD1. The germline V gene has CDR1 MNHEY and CDR2 SVGAGI. The CDR3 runs to 18 residues. In nucleotides, the CDR3 is TGTGCCGGCAGTTACAGGAGACAGGGCGCCACAACTAATGAAAAACTGTTTTTT. The encoded protein is CAGSYRRQGATTNEKLFF.

This clonotype has ten or more counts. V is TRBV20-1 and J is TRBJ1-2; D possibly corresponds to TRBD1 (6 bases). This CDR3 contains 13 residues. V was trimmed by 4 bases and J by 4 bases, leaving 13 bases between them. Germline-derived CDR1 and CDR2 are DFQATT and SNEGSKA (reference sequence). CDR3 DNA: TGCAGTGCTACGGACAGCCCTCGCTATGGCTACACCTTC. This codes for CSATDSPRYGYTF.

Notes on this clonotype: This clone may be a read error of a much larger clone one base away. J is TRBJ2-1 and V is TRBV20-1, with 8 bases lining up with TRBD1. CDR3 length: 16 residues. CDR1 is DFQATT and CDR2 is SNEGSKA in the germline V gene (reference sequence). Trimming took 6 bases from V and 8 from J; bases not matched to a gene: 18. Here the CDR3 reads CSAHTADRGALYEQFF. In DNA form, the CDR3 reads TGCAGTGCCCATACGGCAGACAGGGGCGCATTGTATGAGCAGTTCTTC.

This chain uses TRBV10-2 with TRBJ1-1; possibly TRBD1 for D (6 bases). There are 16 residues in the CDR3. Germline CDR1 is WSHSY and CDR2 is SAAADI. Trimming stripped 2 bases from V and 0 bases from J, with 13 bases between. CDR3 residues: CASSEGTWSMNTEAFF. The CDR3 coding sequence is TGCGCCAGCAGTGAGGGGACATGGTCAATGAACACTGAAGCTTTCTTT.

This clonotype was counted many times. The V gene is TRBV14, the J gene TRBJ1-4, with D uncertain. The CDR3 consists of 18 residues. Looked up from germline, CDR1 is SGHDN and CDR2 is FVKESK. V lost 0 bases and J 0 bases, leaving 14 bases between the germline ends. CDR3 nucleotides: TGTGCCAGCAGCCAAGATCGGGCAGGCCTTGCAACTAATGAAAAACTGTTTTTT. Protein product: CASSQDRAGLATNEKLFF.

This clonotype was seen at least ten times. The chain uses TRBV28 and TRBJ1-5; 7 nucleotides match TRBD1. This CDR3 is 16 amino acids long. Germline CDR1 reads MDHEN; CDR2 reads SYDVKM. After removal of 7 bases from V and 3 bases from J, the junction contained 12 bases not matched to a gene. CDR3 bases: TGTGCCAGCAAGTCCCTAGAGACAGGGTTCAATCAGCCCCAGCATTTT. Translation: CASKSLETGFNQPQHF. Full variable domain (outside the CDR3, taken from reference TRBV28 and TRBJ1-5): DVKVTQSSRYLVKRTGEKVFLECVQDMDHENMFWYRQDPGLGLRLIYFSYDVKMKEKGDIPEGYSVSREKKERFSLILESASTNQTSMYLCASKSLETGFNQPQHFGDGTRLSIL.

This clonotype was picked up many times. The V call is TRBV7-2, the J call TRBJ2-7, with D perhaps matching TRBD1 (5 bases). CDR1 is SGHTA, CDR2 FQGNSA, per germline. The CDR3 length is 15 residues. V was shortened by 5 bases and J by 3 bases, with 17 bases between the two germline ends. CDR3 protein: CASSPSKGQGYEQYF. Here the CDR3 DNA reads TGTGCCAGCAGCCCATCGAAAGGGCAGGGCTACGAGCAGTACTTC.

This rearrangement joins TRBV11-2 to TRBJ2-3; no clear D gene. This CDR3 is 14 amino acids long. Germline V gene lookup returns CDR1 SGHAT and CDR2 FQNNGV. V lost 1 base, J lost 6 bases, and 11 bases lay in between. In DNA form, the CDR3 reads TGTGCCAGCAGCTTAGCGGTCTTTCTGGATACGCAGTATTTT. It codes for CASSLAVFLDTQYF.